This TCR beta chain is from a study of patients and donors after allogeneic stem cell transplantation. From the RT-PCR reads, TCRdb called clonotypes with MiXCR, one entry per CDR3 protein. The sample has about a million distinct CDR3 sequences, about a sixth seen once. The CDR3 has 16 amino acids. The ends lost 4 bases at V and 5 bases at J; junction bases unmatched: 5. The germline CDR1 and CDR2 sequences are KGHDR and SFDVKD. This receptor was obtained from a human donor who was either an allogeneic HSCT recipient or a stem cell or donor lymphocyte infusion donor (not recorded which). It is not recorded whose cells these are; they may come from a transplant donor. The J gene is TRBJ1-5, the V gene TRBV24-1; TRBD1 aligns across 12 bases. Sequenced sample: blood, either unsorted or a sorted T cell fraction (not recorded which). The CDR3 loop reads CATSDGTGGAYQPQHF. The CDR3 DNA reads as TGTGCCACCAGTGACGGGACAGGGGGCGCCTATCAGCCCCAGCATTTT.